Below, 23 T cell receptor beta chains from the same sample are listed, as sequenced in a study of glioma-infiltrating T cells after dendritic cell vaccination (dated by TCRdb to the mid-2010s). The library was prepared using the immunoSEQ multiplex PCR assay. The clones in this table, taken by TCRdb from immuneACCESS, are in-frame only. Not every clone is retained; where verified, under half of the shortfall comes from an unresolved V gene, and the cause of the rest is unknown. The sample table shows 60,000 to 70,000 clones, and roughly four fifths are seen once. The ten largest clones represent about 10% of the sample. The sequencing here drew on blood, taken before dendritic cell vaccination. The receptors shown here come from a human donor with glioblastoma.

The chain links TRBV5-1 to TRBJ2-2, with D unclear. Trimming shortened V by 5 bases and J by 2 bases, and 19 bases separated the two germline ends. The CDR3 is made up of 17 amino acids. Germline lookup yields CDR1 SGHRS and CDR2 YFSETQ. The CDR3 DNA reads TGCGCCAGCAGTCCTCGAACCGGGTCTACTAACACCGGGGAGCTGTTTTTT. Translated, it gives CASSPRTGSTNTGELFF.

This clone was counted a few times. This chain connects TRBV11-3 to TRBJ2-5, with TRBD1 identical over 7 bases. The better agreement between TRBJ2-7 and the DNA end casts doubt on the J call. Germline V gene sequence: CDR1 SGHNT, CDR2 YENEEA. This CDR3 spans 15 amino acids. CDR3 DNA: TGTGCCAGCAGCCTAAACGCAGGGGGTAGGAACGAGCAGTACTTC. It codes for CASSLNAGGRNEQYF.

The chain links TRBV6-5 to TRBJ2-5; D might be TRBD1 (5 bases). V was clipped by 4 bases and J by 4 bases, with 10 bases between them. This CDR3 is 13 amino acids long. CDR1 MNHEY and CDR2 SVGAGI come from the germline V gene. CDR3 residues: CASSFQGPETQYF. CDR3 bases: TGTGCCAGCAGTTTCCAGGGTCCAGAGACCCAGTACTTC.

In this sample, this clone turned up a few times. The V gene is TRBV10-3, the J gene TRBJ2-7; D perhaps matches TRBD1 (5 bases). V lost 3 bases, J lost 2 bases, and 26 bases lay in between. The germline V gene encodes CDR1 ENHRY and CDR2 SYGVKD. The CDR3 length is 19 residues. Written as DNA, the CDR3 is TGTGCCATCAGTGACCCAATGGGCCCAACCAGGGTAGCCGCCTACGAGCAGTACTTC. Its translation: CAISDPMGPTRVAAYEQYF.

The V gene is TRBV7-9, the J gene TRBJ2-5; unclear D gene. Germline CDR1 reads SEHNR; CDR2 reads FQNEAQ (reference sequence). This CDR3 has 14 amino acids. V was trimmed by 7 bases and J by 0 bases, leaving 12 bases between them. DNA for the CDR3: TGTGCCAGCACCCGCCCCGAGTACCAAGAGACCCAGTACTTC. The encoded protein is CASTRPEYQETQYF. Using reference TRBV7-9 and TRBJ2-5 for the parts outside the CDR3, the full variable domain is DTGVSQNPRHKITKRGQNVTFRCDPISEHNRLYWYRQTLGQGPEFLTYFQNEAQLEKSRLLSDRFSAERPKGSFSTLEIQRTEQGDSAMYLCASTRPEYQETQYFGPGTRLLVL.

The chain combines TRBV10-3 with TRBJ2-7, with a weak D call TRBD2 (6 bases). Germline-derived CDR1 and CDR2 are ENHRY and SYGVKD. There are 12 residues in the CDR3. CDR3: CVSGGEYYEQYF. CDR3 coding DNA: TGTGTCTCCGGCGGGGAGTACTACGAGCAGTACTTC.

This chain connects TRBV5-1 to TRBJ1-6; 10 nucleotides align to TRBD1. The CDR3 spans 15 residues. Germline CDR1 reads SGHRS; CDR2 reads YFSETQ. The trim removed 5 bases at V and 9 bases at J, leaving 8 bases unmatched. This CDR3 reads CASRIGTGDGSPLHF. CDR3 coding DNA: TGCGCCAGCAGGATCGGGACAGGGGACGGTTCACCCCTCCACTTT. Using reference TRBV5-1 and TRBJ1-6 for the parts outside the CDR3, the full variable domain is KAGVTQTPRYLIKTRGQQVTLSCSPISGHRSVSWYQQTPGQGLQFLFEYFSETQRNKGNFPGRFSGRQFSNSRSEMNVSTLELGDSALYLCASRIGTGDGSPLHFGNGTRLTVT.

The CDR3 here is CASSLRPGMVGEQYF. CDR3 nucleotides: TGTGCCAGCAGCTTACGCCCGGGGATGGTAGGAGAGCAGTACTTC. The J gene is TRBJ2-7, the V gene TRBV7-2; TRBD2 is a possible D gene (5 bases). The V end was cut by 2 bases, the J end by 7 bases, with 18 bases between. Germline lookup yields CDR1 SGHTA and CDR2 FQGNSA. This CDR3 spans 15 amino acids.

The chain couples TRBV11-2 to TRBJ2-7; no clear D. The CDR3 is 13 residues long. The V gene's germline CDR1 is SGHAT and CDR2 FQNNGV. V was shortened by 5 bases and J by 5 bases, with 13 bases between the two germline ends. DNA of the CDR3: TGTGCCAGCAGCCCCGAGGTATTCCACGAGCAGTACTTC. As protein: CASSPEVFHEQYF.

Worth noting for this clone: The germline gene is not matched at one end of the junction; a read error may be the cause. The chain has TRBV6-6 and TRBJ2-5; D unresolved. Germline CDR1 MNHNY, CDR2 SVGAGI (reference sequence). The CDR3 spans 14 residues. This CDR3 is CASSWASNQETQYF. The CDR3 DNA is TGTGCCAGCAGTTGGGCCTCAAACCAGGAGACCCAGTACTTC.

The V gene is TRBV5-8, the J gene TRBJ2-5; 9 bases align to TRBD1. Germline V gene lookup returns CDR1 SGHTS and CDR2 YDEGEE. Germline trimming cut 1 base from V and 5 bases from J; bases unmatched to any gene: 3. The CDR3 contains 14 residues. The CDR3 reads CASSLRGTGETQYF. The CDR3, as DNA: TGTGCCAGCAGCTTGCGCGGGACAGGGGAGACCCAGTACTTC.

V gene TRBV6-1 combines with J gene TRBJ2-5; TRBD1 aligns across 7 bases. V lost 4 bases to trimming and J lost 5 bases; unmatched junction nucleotides: 13. This CDR3 is 16 amino acids long. Germline loops: CDR1 MNHNS, CDR2 SASEGT. CDR3 in amino acids: CASSATRGGSRETQYF. CDR3 in DNA: TGTGCCAGCAGTGCGACGAGAGGGGGCTCTCGTGAGACCCAGTACTTC.

The V gene is TRBV29-1, the J gene TRBJ2-5; 9 bases are a match to TRBD1. Germline loops: CDR1 SQVTM, CDR2 ANQGSEA. V lost 4 bases to trimming and J lost 11 bases; unmatched junction nucleotides: 11. The CDR3 extends over 13 amino acids. CDR3 sequence reads: CSVAGQGTEEQYF. For the CDR3, the DNA is TGCAGCGTTGCCGGACAGGGGACCGAGGAGCAGTACTTC.

The chain couples TRBV2 to TRBJ2-7, with 11 bases aligning to TRBD2. The length of the CDR3 is 17 residues. From germline, CDR1 is SNHLY and CDR2 FYNNEI. Unmatched junction bases numbered 7, after V lost 1 base and J lost 2 bases. The CDR3 sequence: CASSEDSSGGVPYEQYF. CDR3 nucleotide sequence: TGTGCCAGCAGTGAAGATAGTAGCGGGGGGGTGCCCTACGAGCAGTACTTC. The variable domain in full, with the rest retrieved from reference TRBV2 and TRBJ2-7, is EPEVTQTPSHQVTQMGQEVILRCVPISNHLYFYWYRQILGQKVEFLVSFYNNEISEKSEIFDDQFSVERPDGSNFTLKIRSTKLEDSAMYFCASSEDSSGGVPYEQYFGPGTRLTVT.

This clone was counted a few times. The rearrangement uses TRBV2 and TRBJ1-4; no firm D call. V was trimmed by 4 bases and J by 7 bases, leaving 13 bases between them. CDR3 length: 14 residues. Germline CDR1 and CDR2: SNHLY and FYNNEI. The CDR3 spells CASSGEEDGEKLFF. As DNA, the CDR3 is TGTGCCAGCAGTGGGGAGGAGGATGGTGAAAAACTGTTTTTT.

The rearrangement uses TRBV20-1 and TRBJ1-3, with unresolved D. CDR1 DFQATT and CDR2 SNEGSKA come from the germline V gene (reference sequence). The CDR3 extends over 11 amino acids. V gave up 3 bases and J gave up 6 bases, with 6 bases separating them. The CDR3 is CSASVLNTIYF. CDR3 nucleotide sequence: TGCAGTGCTAGTGTTCTAAACACCATATATTTT.

This chain joins TRBV4-1 and TRBJ2-3; TRBD2 agrees at 7 bases. Germline CDR1 reads MGHRA; CDR2 reads YSYEKL. This CDR3 spans 14 amino acids. J gave up 3 bases and V 5 bases, and 5 bases lay outside the gene matches. The CDR3 spells CASSGGRGTDTQYF. The CDR3 DNA follows: TGCGCCAGCAGCGGTGGGAGGGGAACAGATACGCAGTATTTT.

This chain joins TRBV18 and TRBJ1-2; D ambiguous. V lost 8 bases to trimming and J lost 8 bases, with 33 bases between them. In germline, CDR1 is KGHSH, CDR2 LQKENI. The CDR3 is 18 residues long. The CDR3 nucleotides are TGTGCCAGCACTCACGGATGGGAGCGAAGGAGGGAGAAGAGAGGCTACACCTTC. Translation gives CASTHGWERRREKRGYTF.

This chain uses TRBV18 with TRBJ2-3; maybe TRBD1 (6 bases). The CDR3 extends over 15 amino acids. Germline V gene lookup returns CDR1 KGHSH and CDR2 LQKENI. V was clipped by 6 bases and J by 0 bases, with 13 bases between them. CDR3 nucleotide sequence: TGTGCCAGCTCCCACGGGACATCTAGCACAGATACGCAGTATTTT. It is translated as CASSHGTSSTDTQYF. The full variable domain, completed using reference TRBV18 and TRBJ2-3, is NAGVMQNPRHLVRRRGQEARLRCSPMKGHSHVYWYRQLPEEGLKFMVYLQKENIIDESGMPKERFSAEFPKEGPSILRIQQVVRGDSAAYFCASSHGTSSTDTQYFGPGTRLTVL.

The gene calls are TRBV19 and TRBJ1-1; TRBD1 aligns across 9 bases. In germline, CDR1 is LNHDA, CDR2 SQIVND (reference sequence). The trim removed 5 bases at V and 7 bases at J, leaving 5 bases unmatched. The CDR3 runs 13 residues. This CDR3 is CASSPRTGVEAFF. The CDR3 nucleotides read TGTGCCAGTAGTCCCAGGACAGGGGTTGAAGCTTTCTTT.

The table lists this clone with a count of one. The CDR3 coding sequence is TGCAGCGGGGGGGGCCAGGGGTACGAGCAGTACTTC. This encodes CSGGGQGYEQYF. The chain employs TRBV29-1 and TRBJ2-7, with a weak D call TRBD2 (7 bases). The V gene lost 7 bases and the J gene lost 4 bases, with 14 bases spanning the gap. CDR1 and CDR2 from the germline V gene are SQVTM and ANQGSEA. The CDR3 extends over 12 amino acids.

The chain is built from TRBV5-1 and TRBJ2-7; a possible D gene is TRBD1 (6 bases). Germline V gene lookup returns CDR1 SGHRS and CDR2 YFSETQ. This CDR3 is 17 amino acids long. V was clipped by 0 bases and J by 3 bases, with 19 bases between them. CDR3 in DNA: TGCGCCAGCAGCTTGGCCTCAGGGGATATATGGGTCTACGAGCAGTACTTC. Translated, it gives CASSLASGDIWVYEQYF. Drawing the rest from reference TRBV5-1 and TRBJ2-7, the complete variable domain is KAGVTQTPRYLIKTRGQQVTLSCSPISGHRSVSWYQQTPGQGLQFLFEYFSETQRNKGNFPGRFSGRQFSNSRSEMNVSTLELGDSALYLCASSLASGDIWVYEQYFGPGTRLTVT.

The chain uses TRBV5-1 and TRBJ2-7; TRBD1 aligns across 12 bases. V shed 4 bases, J shed 5 bases, and the junction held 10 bases outside the gene matches. The CDR3 runs 16 residues. Germline V gives CDR1 SGHRS, CDR2 YFSETQ. This CDR3 is CASSPTSGTGGDEQYF. The CDR3 nucleotides read TGCGCCAGCAGCCCCACCTCCGGGACAGGGGGCGACGAGCAGTACTTC.